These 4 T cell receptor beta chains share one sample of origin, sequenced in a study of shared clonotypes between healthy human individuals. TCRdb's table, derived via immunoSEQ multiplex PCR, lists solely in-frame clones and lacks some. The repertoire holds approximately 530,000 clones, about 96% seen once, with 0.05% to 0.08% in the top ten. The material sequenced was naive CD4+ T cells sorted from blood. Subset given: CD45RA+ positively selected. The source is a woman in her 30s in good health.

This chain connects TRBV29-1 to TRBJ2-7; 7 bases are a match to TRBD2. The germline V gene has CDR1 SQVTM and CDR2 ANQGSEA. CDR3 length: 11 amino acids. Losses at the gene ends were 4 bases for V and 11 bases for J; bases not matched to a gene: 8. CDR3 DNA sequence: TGCAGCGTTGGGGGAGGGCCAACGGAGTACTTC. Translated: CSVGGGPTEYF.

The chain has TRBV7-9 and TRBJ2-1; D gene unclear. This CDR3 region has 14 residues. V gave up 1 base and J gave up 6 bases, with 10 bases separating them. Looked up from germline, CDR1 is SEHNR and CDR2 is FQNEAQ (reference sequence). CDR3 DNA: TGTGCCAGCAGCTTAGTTGATACTCTCAATGAGCAGTTCTTC. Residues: CASSLVDTLNEQFF.

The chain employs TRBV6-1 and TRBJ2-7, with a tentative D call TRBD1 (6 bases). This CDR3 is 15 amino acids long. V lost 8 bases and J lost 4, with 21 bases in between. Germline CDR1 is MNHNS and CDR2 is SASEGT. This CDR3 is CASEGRMGARYEQYF. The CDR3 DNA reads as TGTGCCAGCGAGGGTCGTATGGGGGCAAGATACGAGCAGTACTTC.

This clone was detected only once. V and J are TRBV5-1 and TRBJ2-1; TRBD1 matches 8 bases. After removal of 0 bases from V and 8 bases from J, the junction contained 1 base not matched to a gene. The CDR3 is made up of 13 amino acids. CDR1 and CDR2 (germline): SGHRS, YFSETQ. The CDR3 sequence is CASSLGQGHEQFF. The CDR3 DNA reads TGCGCCAGCAGCTTGGGACAGGGGCATGAGCAGTTCTTC.